Listed here is a single T cell receptor (beta chain). Its specificity is unknown. Libraries were prepared by immunoSEQ multiplex PCR; TCRdb keeps only in-frame clonotypes and omits some of them. The data show 90,000 to 95,000 clones, around four fifths seen once. This sample stems from a study of radiotherapy plus CTLA-4 blockade in lung cancer. Study-level points and caveats: Once radiotherapy plus ipilimumab had been given, TCR clones derived from tumor expanded in blood. With interferon-beta, early dynamics of blood T cell clones were reported to best predict response.

Germline CDR1 is SGHNT and CDR2 is YYREEE (reference sequence). This CDR3 region has 15 residues. Trimming took off 1 base at V and 0 bases at J, with 10 bases between the two ends. This sequence joins TRBV5-4 and TRBJ1-1, with D uncertain. This clonotype was obtained from a human donor with non-small cell lung cancer who had stable disease on radiotherapy plus ipilimumab. The sample here was peripheral blood, taken from a patient treated with radiotherapy plus ipilimumab. The CDR3 protein is CASSLIRPMNTEAFF. DNA for the CDR3: TGTGCCAGCAGCTTGATCCGGCCCATGAACACTGAAGCTTTCTTT.